A selection of T cell receptor beta chains follows, all from one sample in a study of shared clonotypes between healthy human individuals. Using immunoSEQ multiplex PCR, the repertoire was profiled, and TCRdb retains in-frame clones only, with some absent. The sample carries over a million clones, around three quarters recorded once. Sequencing was carried out using memory CD4+ T cells from PBMCs. These TCRs come from a young man in good health. Some clones in this sample may be carry-over from other donors' samples. The CDR3 runs from the conserved cysteine through the conserved F or W. Each record gives: clone size, V gene, J gene, D gene, CDR3 protein, CDR3 DNA. D genes are given only for firm matches. Only some rows state a clone size, as once, few, many or a class for expanded clones.

abundance: NA; v_gene: TRBV5-6; j_gene: TRBJ1-5; d_gene: NA; CDR3aa: CASNYGLTSNQPQHF; CDR3nt: TGTGCCAGCAACTATGGACTGACGAGCAATCAGCCCCAGCATTTT
abundance: NA; v_gene: TRBV5-6; j_gene: TRBJ2-3; d_gene: TRBD1; CDR3aa: CASSFRDRGRADTQYF; CDR3nt: TGTGCCAGCAGCTTCCGGGACAGGGGTCGGGCAGATACGCAGTATTTT
abundance: NA; v_gene: TRBV30; j_gene: TRBJ2-7; d_gene: NA; CDR3aa: CAWSKGGFYEQYF; CDR3nt: TGTGCCTGGAGCAAGGGCGGATTCTACGAGCAGTACTTC
abundance: NA; v_gene: TRBV7-9; j_gene: TRBJ2-3; d_gene: TRBD2; CDR3aa: CASSQGLAGATDTQYF; CDR3nt: TGTGCCAGCAGCCAAGGACTAGCGGGAGCTACAGATACGCAGTATTTT
abundance: NA; v_gene: TRBV6-6; j_gene: TRBJ2-7; d_gene: NA; CDR3aa: CASSFENEQYF; CDR3nt: TGTGCCAGCAGTTTCGAGAACGAGCAGTACTTC
abundance: NA; v_gene: TRBV9; j_gene: TRBJ2-3; d_gene: NA; CDR3aa: CASSVGGARSTDTQYF; CDR3nt: TGTGCCAGCAGCGTAGGAGGGGCAAGAAGCACAGATACGCAGTATTTT
abundance: NA; v_gene: TRBV11-1; j_gene: TRBJ2-5; d_gene: TRBD1; CDR3aa: CASSLRVAGGAETQYF; CDR3nt: TGTGCCAGCAGCTTAAGGGTGGCAGGGGGAGCAGAGACCCAGTACTTC
abundance: NA; v_gene: TRBV15; j_gene: TRBJ1-5; d_gene: TRBD1; CDR3aa: CATSRDPRGHNQPQHF; CDR3nt: TGTGCCACCAGCAGAGATCCCAGGGGGCACAATCAGCCCCAGCATTTT
abundance: NA; v_gene: TRBV4-1; j_gene: TRBJ1-4; d_gene: TRBD1; CDR3aa: CASSHLDRGKTNEKLFF; CDR3nt: TGCGCCAGCAGCCACCTCGACAGGGGAAAGACTAATGAAAAACTGTTTTTT
abundance: few; v_gene: TRBV27; j_gene: TRBJ2-6; d_gene: NA; CDR3aa: CASSLSWVAGANVLTF; CDR3nt: TGTGCCAGCAGTTTATCGTGGGTGGCCGGGGCCAACGTCCTGACTTTC
abundance: NA; v_gene: TRBV5-1; j_gene: TRBJ1-5; d_gene: TRBD1; CDR3aa: CASSLAPRTGDIQPQHF; CDR3nt: TGCGCCAGCAGCTTGGCCCCTCGTACAGGGGATATTCAGCCCCAGCATTTT
abundance: NA; v_gene: TRBV9; j_gene: TRBJ2-7; d_gene: NA; CDR3aa: CASSTRPVGQSISYEQYF; CDR3nt: TGTGCCAGCAGCACACGCCCGGTCGGACAGTCCATCTCCTACGAGCAGTACTTC
abundance: once; v_gene: TRBV28; j_gene: TRBJ2-7; d_gene: NA; CDR3aa: CASSLDFRTVNEQYF; CDR3nt: TGTGCCAGCAGTTTAGACTTTCGGACAGTGAACGAGCAGTACTTC
abundance: NA; v_gene: TRBV29-1; j_gene: TRBJ2-3; d_gene: NA; CDR3aa: CSTLRADTQYF; CDR3nt: TGCAGCACCCTTAGGGCGGATACGCAGTATTTT
abundance: NA; v_gene: TRBV25-1; j_gene: TRBJ1-6; d_gene: NA; CDR3aa: CASSALGRGANNSPLHF; CDR3nt: TGTGCCAGCAGTGCCTTGGGGAGGGGGGCAAATAATTCACCCCTCCACTTT
abundance: NA; v_gene: TRBV5-5; j_gene: TRBJ1-4; d_gene: TRBD1; CDR3aa: CASSQAGGAKLFF; CDR3nt: TGTGCCAGCAGCCAAGCAGGGGGGGCAAAACTGTTTTTT
abundance: NA; v_gene: TRBV28; j_gene: TRBJ1-3; d_gene: NA; CDR3aa: CASSLNPRVGNTIYF; CDR3nt: TGTGCCAGCAGTTTGAATCCCAGGGTCGGAAACACCATATATTTT
abundance: NA; v_gene: TRBV10-3; j_gene: TRBJ1-4; d_gene: NA; CDR3aa: CAIRPTGGNEKLFF; CDR3nt: TGTGCCATCAGGCCGACAGGAGGGAATGAAAAACTGTTTTTT